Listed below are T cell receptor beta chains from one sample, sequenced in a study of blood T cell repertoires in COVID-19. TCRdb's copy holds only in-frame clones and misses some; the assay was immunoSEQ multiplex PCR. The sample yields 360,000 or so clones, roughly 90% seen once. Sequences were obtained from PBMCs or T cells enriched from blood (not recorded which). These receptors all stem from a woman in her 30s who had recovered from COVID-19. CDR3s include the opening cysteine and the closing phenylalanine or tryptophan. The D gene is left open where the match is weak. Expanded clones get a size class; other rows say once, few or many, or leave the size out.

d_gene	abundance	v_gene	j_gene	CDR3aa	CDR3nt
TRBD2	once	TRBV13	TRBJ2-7	CASSYRGGGAYEQYF	TGTGCCAGCAGCTACCGGGGGGGCGGGGCCTACGAGCAGTACTTC
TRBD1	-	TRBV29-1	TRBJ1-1	CSVEEITGGAEAFF	TGCAGCGTTGAAGAGATCACAGGGGGCGCTGAAGCTTTCTTT
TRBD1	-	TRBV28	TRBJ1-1	CASTLTGAPNTEAFF	TGTGCCAGCACGTTGACAGGGGCACCGAACACTGAAGCTTTCTTT
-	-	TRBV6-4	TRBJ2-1	CASSDSPLTSLQFF	TGTGCCAGCAGTGACTCGCCCTTAACTAGTCTGCAGTTCTTC
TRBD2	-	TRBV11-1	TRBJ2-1	CASSLMGGGGKIF	TGTGCCAGCAGCTTAATGGGCGGGGGAGGGAAGATCTTC
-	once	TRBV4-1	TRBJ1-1	CASSQADPPGGTEAFF	TGCGCCAGCAGCCAAGCAGATCCGCCGGGGGGCACTGAAGCTTTCTTT
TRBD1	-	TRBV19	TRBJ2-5	CASRDLRTGMAETQYF	TGTGCCAGTAGGGACCTCAGGACAGGGATGGCGGAGACCCAGTACTTC
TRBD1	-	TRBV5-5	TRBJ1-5	CASSLSRDRDRQPQHF	TGTGCCAGCAGCTTGTCCCGGGACAGGGATAGGCAGCCCCAGCATTTT
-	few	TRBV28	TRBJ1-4	CASTALRGVEKLFF	TGTGCCAGCACTGCTTTAAGAGGTGTTGAAAAACTGTTTTTT
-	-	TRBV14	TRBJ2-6	CASSHQWGVNSGANVLTF	TGTGCCAGCAGCCACCAGTGGGGGGTGAATTCTGGGGCCAACGTCCTGACTTTC
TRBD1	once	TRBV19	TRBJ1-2	CASSMAQGDGYTF	TGTGCCAGTAGTATGGCACAGGGGGATGGCTACACCTTC
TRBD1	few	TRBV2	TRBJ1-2	CASSVSGGQGGKGIYGYTF	TGTGCCAGCAGTGTGTCGGGCGGACAGGGGGGTAAAGGCATCTATGGCTACACCTTC
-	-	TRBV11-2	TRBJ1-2	CASSFQPNRGGYTF	TGTGCCAGCAGCTTTCAACCTAACCGGGGAGGCTACACCTTC
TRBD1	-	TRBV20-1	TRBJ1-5	CSASEVPDRGVQPQHF	TGCAGTGCTAGTGAAGTCCCGGACAGGGGTGTTCAGCCCCAGCATTTT
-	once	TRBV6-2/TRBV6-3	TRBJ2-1	CASSFQGGSQFF	TGTGCCAGCAGTTTTCAGGGCGGATCGCAGTTCTTC
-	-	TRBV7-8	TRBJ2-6	CASSLKRAGVLSGANVLTF	TGTGCCAGCAGCTTAAAAAGGGCAGGGGTCCTCTCTGGGGCCAACGTCCTGACTTTC
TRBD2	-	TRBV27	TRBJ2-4	CASSLILAGGPEGLAKNIQYF	TGTGCCAGCAGTTTGATTCTAGCGGGAGGGCCCGAAGGATTAGCCAAAAACATTCAGTACTTC
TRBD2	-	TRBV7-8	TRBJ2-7	CASKKVPSGTYEQYF	TGTGCCAGCAAAAAGGTTCCTAGCGGGACCTACGAGCAGTACTTC
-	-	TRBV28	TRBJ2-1	CASSTGSYNEQFF	TGTGCCAGCAGTACCGGCTCCTACAATGAGCAGTTCTTC
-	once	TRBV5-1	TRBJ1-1	CASSSGGPEAFF	TGCGCCAGCAGCTCGGGGGGGCCTGAAGCTTTCTTT
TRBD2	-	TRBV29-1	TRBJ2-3	CSVHNLAGGLTDTQYF	TGCAGCGTTCACAATCTAGCGGGAGGTCTCACAGATACGCAGTATTTT
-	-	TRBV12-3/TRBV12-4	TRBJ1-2	CASTFLGGSGYTF	TGTGCCAGCACTTTCCTCGGGGGGAGTGGCTACACCTTC
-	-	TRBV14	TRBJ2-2	CASSRFNLPGELFF	TGTGCCAGCAGCCGGTTTAACTTGCCCGGGGAGCTGTTTTTT
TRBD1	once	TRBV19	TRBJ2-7	CASSRGQGAYEQYF	TGTGCCAGTAGTAGGGGACAGGGGGCTTACGAGCAGTACTTC
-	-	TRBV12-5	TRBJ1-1	CASGPQNTEAFF	TGTGCTAGTGGTCCCCAGAACACTGAAGCTTTCTTT
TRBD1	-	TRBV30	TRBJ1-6	CAWVNRQGENSPLHF	TGTGCCTGGGTAAATCGACAGGGGGAAAATTCACCCCTCCACTTT
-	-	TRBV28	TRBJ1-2	CAIRRSENYGYTF	TGTGCCATCCGAAGATCGGAGAACTATGGCTACACCTTC
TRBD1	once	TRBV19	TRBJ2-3	CASSATGGDTQYF	TGTGCCAGTAGCGCGACAGGGGGGGATACGCAGTATTTT
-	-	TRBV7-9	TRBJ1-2	CASGPIGYTF	TGTGCCAGCGGCCCCATTGGCTACACCTTC
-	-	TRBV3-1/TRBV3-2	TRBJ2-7	CASSQVAGQVYEQYF	TGTGCCAGCAGCCAAGTTGCGGGGCAGGTGTACGAGCAGTACTTC
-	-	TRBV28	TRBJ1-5	CASSFPGGGNQPQHF	TGTGCCAGCAGTTTCCCCGGTGGTGGCAATCAGCCCCAGCATTTT
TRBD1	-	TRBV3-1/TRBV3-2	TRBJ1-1	CASSQESGTANTEAFF	TGTGCCAGCAGCCAAGAATCGGGGACAGCGAACACTGAAGCTTTCTTT
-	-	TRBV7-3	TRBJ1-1	CASSLESFSEAFF	TGTGCCAGCAGCCTAGAGTCGTTCTCTGAAGCTTTCTTT
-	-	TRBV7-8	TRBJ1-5	CASSSRGREPQHF	TGTGCCAGCAGCTCCAGGGGTCGGGAGCCCCAGCATTTT
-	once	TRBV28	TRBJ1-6	CASSGSYPPLHF	TGTGCCAGCAGTGGGAGCTATCCACCCCTCCACTTT